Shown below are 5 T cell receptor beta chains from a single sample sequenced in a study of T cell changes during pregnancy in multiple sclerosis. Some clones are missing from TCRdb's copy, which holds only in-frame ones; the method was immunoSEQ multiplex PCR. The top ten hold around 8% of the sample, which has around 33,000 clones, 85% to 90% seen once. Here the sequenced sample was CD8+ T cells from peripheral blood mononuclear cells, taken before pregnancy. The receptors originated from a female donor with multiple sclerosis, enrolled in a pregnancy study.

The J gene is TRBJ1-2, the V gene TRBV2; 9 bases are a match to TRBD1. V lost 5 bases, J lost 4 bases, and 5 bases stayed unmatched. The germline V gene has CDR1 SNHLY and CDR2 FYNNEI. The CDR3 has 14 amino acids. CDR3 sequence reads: CASSRTGGAYGYTF. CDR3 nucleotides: TGTGCCAGCAGTAGAACAGGGGGCGCCTATGGCTACACCTTC.

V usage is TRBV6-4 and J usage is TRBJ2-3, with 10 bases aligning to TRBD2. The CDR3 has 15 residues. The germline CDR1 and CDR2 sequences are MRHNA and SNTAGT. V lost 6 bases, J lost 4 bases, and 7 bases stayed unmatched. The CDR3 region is CASSQRGGEADTQYF. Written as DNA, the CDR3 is TGTGCCAGCAGCCAGCGGGGGGGCGAGGCAGATACGCAGTATTTT.

The CDR3 DNA reads as TGTGCCAGCAGTTACACCCCCTACGCAGTGGGGAGGGATGGCTACACCTTC. Its protein product is CASSYTPYAVGRDGYTF. V is TRBV27 and J is TRBJ1-2; no firm D call. The CDR3 covers 17 residues. V lost 4 bases and J 6 bases, leaving 24 bases between the germline ends. Germline V gene lookup returns CDR1 MNHEY and CDR2 SMNVEV (reference sequence).

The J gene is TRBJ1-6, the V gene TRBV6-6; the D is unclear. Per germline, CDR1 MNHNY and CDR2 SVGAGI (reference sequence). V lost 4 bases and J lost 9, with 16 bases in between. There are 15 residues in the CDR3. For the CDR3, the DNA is TGTGCCAGCAGTTCCCCGATCGGCACTAGTTCACCCCTCCACTTT. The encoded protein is CASSSPIGTSSPLHF.

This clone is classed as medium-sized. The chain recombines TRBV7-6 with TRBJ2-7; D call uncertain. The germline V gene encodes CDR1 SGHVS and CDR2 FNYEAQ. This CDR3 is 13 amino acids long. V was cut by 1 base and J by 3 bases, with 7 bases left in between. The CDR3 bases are TGTGCCAGCAGCTTAGGGCCGAACTACGAGCAGTACTTC. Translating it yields CASSLGPNYEQYF.